The 20 T cell receptor beta chains in this list originate from one sample, sequenced in a study of Graves' ophthalmopathy and Graves' hyperthyroidism (dated by TCRdb to between 2018 and 2020). The data were produced on an Illumina HiSeq 2000. TCR beta CDR3 regions were amplified from RNA transcripts for repertoire sequencing. HTBI primers and the Qiagen OneStep RT-PCR kit were used in a first-round RT-PCR, which was followed by a second-round multiplex PCR, size selection and purification. The public reads were run again by TCRdb, first through fastp at Q25 and then through MiXCR, and only productive beta chains were kept. When rows share a CDR3 protein, they turn into one entry using the most common DNA and genes. The sample contains some 170,000 distinct CDR3 sequences, around two fifths of them found a single time. The ten most abundant clones make up around 9.3% of the sample. The sequenced material came from peripheral blood. The source is a young man with Graves' ophthalmopathy. Donor details come from another sample of the same person, matched by shared clones.

The V gene is TRBV15, the J gene TRBJ2-5, with D tentatively TRBD1 (6 bases). The germline V and J ends were trimmed by 6 bases and 3 bases, with 20 bases remaining between them. Germline V gene sequence: CDR1 LNHNV, CDR2 YYDKDF (reference sequence). CDR3 length equals 16 residues. The CDR3 coding sequence is TGTGCCACCAGTACCGACAGGACCCCAAGGGAAGAGACCCAGTACTTC. It is translated as CATSTDRTPREETQYF.

This clonotype was recorded many times. The chain uses TRBV7-2 and TRBJ2-5, with a weak D call TRBD2 (6 bases). Germline loops: CDR1 SGHTA, CDR2 FQGNSA. The V gene lost 0 bases and the J gene lost 4 bases, with 15 bases spanning the gap. The CDR3 length is 16 residues. The CDR3: CASSLAGVGGGETQYF. The CDR3 DNA reads as TGTGCCAGCAGCTTAGCGGGAGTGGGAGGAGGAGAGACCCAGTACTTC.

This clonotype was counted ten times or more. The gene calls are TRBV6-5 and TRBJ1-3; TRBD1 matches at 8 bases. The V gene's germline CDR1 is MNHEY and CDR2 SVGAGI. The CDR3 extends over 15 amino acids. The V segment lost 4 bases and the J segment 8 bases; nucleotides outside the gene matches: 10. This CDR3 is CASSSSGGKGDTIYF. CDR3 DNA: TGTGCCAGCAGTTCGTCAGGGGGCAAAGGAGACACCATATATTTT.

This clonotype occurred many times. The gene calls are TRBV20-1 and TRBJ1-2; the D is unclear. Trimming stripped 7 bases from V and 7 bases from J, with 13 bases between. The CDR3 has 11 amino acids. The germline V gene has CDR1 DFQATT and CDR2 SNEGSKA (reference sequence). CDR3 sequence reads: CSVPEEGGYTF. The CDR3 DNA sequence: TGCAGTGTCCCGGAGGAGGGTGGCTACACCTTC.

The chain combines TRBV9 with TRBJ2-2, with no clear D. The CDR3 sequence is 12 residues long. Germline loops: CDR1 SGDLS, CDR2 YYNGEE. V lost 1 base, J lost 6 bases, and 4 bases lay in between. The CDR3 coding sequence is TGTGCCAGCAGCGTACATCCCGGGGAGCTGTTTTTT. It encodes CASSVHPGELFF.

The gene calls are TRBV6-1 and TRBJ2-7; 9 nucleotides line up with TRBD2. Per the germline V gene, CDR1 is MNHNS and CDR2 is SASEGT. After removal of 1 base from V and 4 bases from J, the junction contained 8 bases not matched to a gene. This CDR3 spans 16 amino acids. The DNA of the CDR3 is TGTGCCAGCAGTGAAGGGCAGCTACTAGCGGGTTACGAGCAGTACTTC. Residues: CASSEGQLLAGYEQYF.

This clonotype was found many times. V usage is TRBV20-1 and J usage is TRBJ1-6, with TRBD1 matching 7 bases. V was pared by 2 bases and J by 0 bases, with 13 bases of the junction left unmatched. Germline V gives CDR1 DFQATT, CDR2 SNEGSKA (reference sequence). This CDR3 has 19 amino acids. DNA of the CDR3: TGCAGTGCTAGAATCCGGACAGGCCCCATCAGCTCCTATAATTCACCCCTCCACTTT. It translates to CSARIRTGPISSYNSPLHF.

The chain has TRBV19 and TRBJ1-6; 8 nucleotides match TRBD1. Trimming cost V 5 bases and J 10 bases; bases outside gene matches: 7. Per germline, CDR1 LNHDA and CDR2 SQIVND (reference sequence). The CDR3 length is 14 residues. CDR3 residues: CASSPGQVSSPLHF. For the CDR3, the DNA is TGTGCCAGTAGTCCGGGACAGGTTTCATCACCCCTCCACTTT. Based on the CDR3 plus reference TRBV19 and TRBJ1-6, the full variable domain is DGGITQSPKYLFRKEGQNVTLSCEQNLNHDAMYWYRQDPGQGLRLIYYSQIVNDFQKGDIAEGYSVSREKKESFPLTVTSAQKNPTAFYLCASSPGQVSSPLHFGNGTRLTVT.

The chain couples TRBV11-1 to TRBJ2-7; 8 nucleotides line up with TRBD2. The CDR3 contains 15 residues. CDR1 is SGHAT and CDR2 is FQDESV in the germline V gene (reference sequence). V shed 6 bases, J shed 2 bases, and the junction held 9 bases outside the gene matches. This CDR3 is CASSRSGRRAYEQYF. As DNA, the CDR3 is TGTGCCAGCAGTCGCAGCGGGAGAAGAGCCTACGAGCAGTACTTC.

The V and J genes are TRBV28 and TRBJ2-7; TRBD1 or TRBD2 may be the D gene (6 bases each). In germline, CDR1 is MDHEN, CDR2 SYDVKM. The CDR3 is 16 residues long. Trimming pared 4 bases from V and 8 bases from J, leaving 24 bases between. CDR3 sequence (DNA): TGTGCCAGCAGTTCCCCAGGGGAGGTCACCTCCGACCAGCAGTACTTC. This codes for CASSSPGEVTSDQQYF.

This chain uses TRBV7-2 with TRBJ2-7; possibly TRBD1 for D (6 bases). The CDR3 extends over 15 amino acids. Germline CDR1 reads SGHTA; CDR2 reads FQGNSA. V shed 5 bases and J shed 3 bases, with 17 bases lying between them. CDR3 sequence: CASSPFRTDLYEQYF. DNA for the CDR3: TGTGCCAGCAGCCCCTTCAGGACAGACCTCTACGAGCAGTACTTC.

The rearrangement joins TRBV6-1 to TRBJ2-7; TRBD2 matches 9 bases. From germline, CDR1 is MNHNS and CDR2 SASEGT. The trim removed 4 bases at V and 2 bases at J, leaving 3 bases unmatched. This CDR3 has 14 residues. CDR3 bases: TGTGCCAGCAGTGCGACTAGCGGCCCCTACGAGCAGTACTTC. Amino acids: CASSATSGPYEQYF.

This clonotype was seen at least ten times. The chain has TRBV28 and TRBJ1-2, with D hard to call. The V end lost 1 base, the J end lost 4 bases, and 10 bases lay between the germline ends. CDR3 length: 14 residues. Germline CDR1 reads MDHEN; CDR2 reads SYDVKM. The CDR3: CASSLSVPLYGYTF. The CDR3 DNA reads as TGTGCCAGCAGTTTATCGGTCCCTCTCTATGGCTACACCTTC.

This chain links TRBV27 with TRBJ1-6; D call uncertain. V shed 4 bases and J shed 8 bases, with 12 bases lying between them. The CDR3 length is 14 residues. From germline, CDR1 is MNHEY and CDR2 SMNVEV (reference sequence). The CDR3 bases are TGTGCCAGCAGTTCCCGGGCATCGGATTCACCCCTCCACTTT. It is translated as CASSSRASDSPLHF.

This rearrangement joins TRBV28 to TRBJ2-7; no definite D call. Trimming pared 4 bases from V and 4 bases from J, leaving 11 bases between. Germline V gene sequence: CDR1 MDHEN, CDR2 SYDVKM. This CDR3 is built from 13 residues. CDR3 amino acids: CASSSGGDYEQYF. The CDR3 nucleotides are TGTGCCAGCAGTTCGGGTGGGGATTACGAGCAGTACTTC.

This clonotype has just a few counts. The chain combines TRBV30 with TRBJ1-1, with D hard to call. V was pared by 0 bases and J by 3 bases, with 8 bases between. The length of the CDR3 is 13 residues. Germline V gene lookup returns CDR1 GTSNPN and CDR2 SVGIG (reference sequence). CDR3 sequence reads: CAWSVNRYTEAFF. In DNA, the CDR3 is TGTGCCTGGAGTGTAAACCGGTACACTGAAGCTTTCTTT.

The gene calls are TRBV12-3 or TRBV12-4 and TRBJ2-7, with D uncertain. This CDR3 is 12 amino acids long. V was cut by 2 bases and J by 6 bases, with 8 bases left in between. The CDR3 DNA reads as TGTGCCAGCAGTTTACTAGGGCCCGAGCAGTACTTC. Its translation: CASSLLGPEQYF.

Many counts were recorded for this clonotype. The V gene is TRBV28, the J gene TRBJ2-6, with TRBD1 matching 9 bases. The V segment lost 3 bases and the J segment 2 bases; nucleotides outside the gene matches: 8. Germline V gene data show CDR1 as MDHEN and CDR2 as SYDVKM. The CDR3 spans 18 residues. CDR3 bases: TGTGCCAGCAGTTTGGTAGGACAGGGGATCCCTGGGGCCAACGTCCTGACTTTC. Its translation is CASSLVGQGIPGANVLTF.

This chain uses TRBV19 with TRBJ1-5; D may be TRBD1 (6 bases). V lost 5 bases and J lost 2, with 16 bases in between. Germline CDR1 is LNHDA and CDR2 is SQIVND (reference sequence). The CDR3 has 16 residues. In DNA form, the CDR3 reads TGTGCCAGTAGTCCGACAGGCCCGGGGGGCAATCAGCCCCAGCATTTT. Translation: CASSPTGPGGNQPQHF.

The chain carries TRBV6-2 or TRBV6-3 and TRBJ2-2; 8 nucleotides match TRBD1. The V gene end was trimmed by 4 bases and the J gene end by 1 base; junction bases not matched to a gene: 2. Per germline, CDR1 MNHEY and CDR2 SVGEGT. The CDR3 covers 15 residues. The CDR3 DNA reads TGTGCCAGCAGTTTCAGGGGGCGGAACACCGGGGAGCTGTTTTTT. The encoded protein is CASSFRGRNTGELFF.